This is a list of T cell receptor beta chains from one sample in a study of shared clonotypes between healthy human individuals. Clones were sequenced by immunoSEQ multiplex PCR, and TCRdb holds only the in-frame ones, with some missing. The sample records 850,000 to 1,200,000 clones, roughly 70% being singletons. Material for sequencing was memory CD4+ T cells sorted from blood. Source of these receptors: a man aged 18-30 years in good health. Both conserved end residues are part of each CDR3. The D gene is left open where the match is weak. The size of a clone is reported for some rows only, either as once, few or many, or as a class for expanded clones.

-	TRBV5-1	TRBJ1-1	-	CASSHPDKNTEAFF	TGCGCCAGCAGCCACCCGGACAAGAACACTGAAGCTTTCTTT
TRBD1	TRBV5-1	TRBJ1-6	-	CASSDGQGPTPLHF	TGCGCCAGCAGCGACGGACAGGGCCCTACACCCCTCCACTTT
TRBD2	TRBV4-1	TRBJ2-7	-	CASSQEVLGAGGVRGNEQYF	TGCGCCAGCAGCCAAGAAGTTCTAGGAGCGGGAGGGGTCCGGGGCAACGAGCAGTACTTC
-	TRBV2	TRBJ1-1	few	CASSFSVNTEAFF	TGTGCCAGCAGTTTTTCCGTGAACACTGAAGCTTTCTTT
-	TRBV10-2	TRBJ1-2	-	CASSPSRGPPYGYTF	TGCGCCAGCAGTCCCTCTCGGGGACCCCCCTATGGCTACACCTTC
TRBD2	TRBV28	TRBJ2-7	-	CASTPGGGGVYEQYF	TGTGCCAGCACCCCCGGGGGGGGAGGCGTCTACGAGCAGTACTTC
-	TRBV18	TRBJ2-7	-	CASSPRAQELYEQYF	TGTGCCAGCTCACCAAGGGCGCAGGAGCTCTACGAGCAGTACTTC
TRBD2	TRBV6-5	TRBJ2-2	-	CASKKTSGSTGELFF	TGTGCCAGCAAAAAGACTAGCGGGAGCACCGGGGAGCTGTTTTTT
-	TRBV5-1	TRBJ1-1	-	CASSFTGLNTEAFF	TGCGCCAGCAGCTTCACCGGACTCAACACTGAAGCTTTCTTT
TRBD1	TRBV6-1	TRBJ2-3	-	CASRTGGGTDTQYF	TGTGCCAGCAGAACAGGGGGTGGCACAGATACGCAGTATTTT
-	TRBV19	TRBJ2-5	-	CASSIGGPIQYF	TGTGCCAGTAGTATAGGAGGCCCCATCCAGTACTTC
-	TRBV7-9	TRBJ2-5	-	CASSLRGQGETQYF	TGTGCCAGCAGCTTAAGAGGGCAAGGCGAGACCCAGTACTTC
-	TRBV5-1	TRBJ1-5	-	CASSSTGTRNQPQHF	TGCGCCAGCAGCTCTACCGGGACGCGCAATCAGCCCCAGCATTTT
TRBD1	TRBV5-8	TRBJ1-2	-	CASSIGQGAYGYTF	TGTGCCAGCAGCATCGGACAGGGGGCCTATGGCTACACCTTC
-	TRBV29-1	TRBJ1-1	few	CSVRQVNTEAFF	TGCAGCGTTAGACAGGTGAACACTGAAGCTTTCTTT
TRBD2	TRBV2	TRBJ2-7	few	CASSDGAIPGRGVSYEQYF	TGTGCCAGCAGTGACGGTGCTATACCGGGGCGGGGGGTCTCCTACGAGCAGTACTTC
TRBD2	TRBV6-5	TRBJ2-4	-	CASSYGLAGKNIQYF	TGTGCCAGCAGTTACGGCCTAGCGGGAAAAAACATTCAGTACTTC
-	TRBV10-3	TRBJ1-1	-	CAISVGQPNTEAFF	TGTGCCATCAGTGTCGGACAGCCGAACACTGAAGCTTTCTTT
-	TRBV29-1	TRBJ2-1	-	CSVESAGARRWFF	TGCAGCGTTGAAAGTGCGGGGGCGCGGCGTTGGTTCTTC
-	TRBV9	TRBJ2-5	-	CATNPGGGQETQYF	TGTGCTACCAACCCCGGAGGGGGCCAGGAGACCCAGTACTTC
TRBD2	TRBV30	TRBJ2-7	-	CAWSPGLASEQYF	TGTGCCTGGAGCCCGGGACTAGCGAGCGAGCAGTACTTC
TRBD2	TRBV30	TRBJ2-7	-	CAWSGGGLREQYF	TGTGCCTGGAGTGGCGGGGGATTGAGGGAGCAGTACTTC
-	TRBV30	TRBJ1-5	-	CAWTKMGANQPQHF	TGTGCCTGGACCAAAATGGGGGCCAATCAGCCCCAGCATTTT
TRBD1	TRBV5-6	TRBJ1-1	once	CASSWGDREVTEAFF	TGTGCCAGCAGCTGGGGGGACAGGGAGGTCACTGAAGCTTTCTTT
TRBD1	TRBV5-1	TRBJ2-3	-	CASSLASGGFQTDTQYF	TGCGCCAGCAGCTTGGCGTCAGGGGGCTTTCAAACAGATACGCAGTATTTT
TRBD2	TRBV6-1	TRBJ2-3	few	CASSDTSGADTQYF	TGTGCCAGCAGTGATACTAGCGGGGCAGATACGCAGTATTTT
TRBD2	TRBV10-1	TRBJ2-7	-	CASSDTSGSSSEQYF	TGCGCCAGCAGTGACACTAGCGGGAGCAGTTCCGAGCAGTACTTC
TRBD1	TRBV29-1	TRBJ2-2	-	CSVGRDRDSGELFF	TGCAGCGTGGGCAGGGACAGGGATTCCGGGGAGCTGTTTTTT
TRBD2	TRBV11-3	TRBJ2-2	-	CASSVLAPGELFF	TGTGCCAGCAGCGTACTAGCGCCCGGGGAGCTGTTTTTT
TRBD2	TRBV19	TRBJ2-1	-	CASSMALAGYNEQFF	TGTGCCAGTAGTATGGCCCTAGCGGGGTACAATGAGCAGTTCTTC
TRBD1	TRBV6-5	TRBJ2-7	-	CASSRDRGEQYF	TGTGCCAGCAGTAGGGACAGGGGCGAGCAGTACTTC